This TCR beta chain is drawn from a study of blood T cell repertoires in COVID-19. On the study more broadly: The study drew acute and convalescent COVID-19 samples from the United States, Italy and Spain. T cells, B-cell-depleted T cells, or PBMCs supplied cDNA or gDNA.

CDR1 SGHTA and CDR2 FQGTGA come from the germline V gene. J lost 0 bases, V lost 1 base, and 3 bases had no gene match. This CDR3 contains 17 residues. This clone appeared once. Original handling: How many nucleated cells were present was estimated from reference gene primer amplification. Sequencing used immunoSEQ multiplex PCR; TCRdb keeps in-frame clones, though not all of them. D and trimming were read from the DNA, whereas the V and J calls and clone size are those reported in that table. The data contain tens of thousands of clones, about 81% of them singletons. The sample taken for sequencing was peripheral blood. This sequence was found in a man aged 80 or over with acute or convalescent COVID-19. The chain carries TRBV7-3 and TRBJ2-2, with TRBD1 matching over 9 bases. CDR3 nucleotides: TGTGCCAGCAGCTTAAACAGGGGGCCTGCGAACACCGGGGAGCTGTTTTTT. As protein: CASSLNRGPANTGELFF.